The sequence of this T cell receptor (beta chain) was determined in a study of blood T cell repertoires in COVID-19. Study overall: The samples span acute and convalescent COVID-19 from the United States, Italy and Spain. The cDNA or gDNA used as material had been derived from T cells, B-cell-depleted T cells, or PBMCs.

Authors' methods: Scientists estimated how many nucleated cells there were by amplifying reference gene primers. Generated by immunoSEQ multiplex PCR, the TCRdb table keeps only in-frame clones and is missing some. That table gives V, J and clone size, and the DNA gave D and trimming. The table has about 330,000 clones, roughly 89% seen once. The CDR3 totals 16 residues. Trimming cost V 0 bases and J 1 base, with 11 bases left between them. Germline lookup yields CDR1 KGHDR and CDR2 SFDVKD. During active infection, Seattle patients enrolled and were then monitored through disease. V and J are TRBV24-1 and TRBJ2-5; D may be TRBD1 (6 bases). Sample: peripheral blood. The TCR was taken from a young man with COVID-19, enrolled during active disease. The CDR3 sequence is CATSDLQGRGQETQYF. CDR3 DNA: TGTGCCACCAGTGATTTGCAGGGCAGGGGCCAAGAGACCCAGTACTTC.